These 9 T cell receptor beta chains originate from one sample sequenced in a study of CD8 T cells in ankylosing spondylitis. Each CDR3 protein is one row after TCRdb ran MiXCR on the 5' RACE reads. The repertoire includes fewer than 250,000 distinct CDR3 sequences, about 10% of them detected once, and 2.6% sits in the top ten. The sequenced material came from blood, either unsorted or a sorted T cell fraction (not recorded which). The receptors shown here come from a male donor with ankylosing spondylitis or in good health (not recorded which).

This clonotype was seen ten or more times. This chain links TRBV14 with TRBJ2-3; possibly TRBD2 for D (5 bases). The germline V gene encodes CDR1 SGHDN and CDR2 FVKESK. V dropped 5 bases and J dropped 0 bases, with 9 bases sitting between them. This CDR3 has 14 residues. CDR3 sequence reads: CASSGLASTDTQYF. The DNA for the CDR3 is TGTGCCAGCAGCGGTCTAGCAAGCACAGATACGCAGTATTTT.

This clonotype was recorded at least ten times. This rearrangement joins TRBV10-3 to TRBJ1-1; D possibly corresponds to TRBD1 (5 bases). Germline V gene lookup returns CDR1 ENHRY and CDR2 SYGVKD. This CDR3 is built from 13 residues. V was shortened by 5 bases and J by 6 bases, with 13 bases between the two germline ends. The CDR3: CAISTGGSAEAFF. The CDR3 coding sequence is TGTGCCATCAGTACCGGGGGGTCCGCTGAAGCTTTCTTT.

This clonotype was seen many times. The chain uses TRBV11-2 and TRBJ2-7, with 9 bases identical to TRBD2. Germline loops: CDR1 SGHAT, CDR2 FQNNGV. The CDR3 is 18 residues long. J was trimmed by 1 base and V by 5 bases; bases with no gene match: 15. The CDR3 DNA reads TGTGCCAGCAGCACCCGATTAAGGACTAGCGTGTTTTCCTACGAGCAGTACTTC. Protein: CASSTRLRTSVFSYEQYF. The variable domain in full, with the rest retrieved from reference TRBV11-2 and TRBJ2-7, is EAGVAQSPRYKIIEKRQSVAFWCNPISGHATLYWYQQILGQGPKLLIQFQNNGVVDDSQLPKDRFSAERLKGVDSTLKIQPAKLEDSAVYLCASSTRLRTSVFSYEQYFGPGTRLTVT.

This clonotype showed up many times. The chain combines TRBV4-1 with TRBJ2-1; D could derive from TRBD1 or TRBD2 (5 bases each). Germline V lookup: CDR1 MGHRA, CDR2 YSYEKL. The germline V and J ends were trimmed by 4 bases and 0 bases, with 16 bases remaining between them. There are 17 residues in the CDR3. CDR3 protein: CASSPSRGPRSYNEQFF. CDR3 nucleotide sequence: TGCGCCAGCAGCCCCTCGAGGGGTCCCCGCTCCTACAATGAGCAGTTCTTC.

The chain recombines TRBV6-5 with TRBJ2-7; the match to TRBD2 covers 9 bases. Germline assignment: CDR1 MNHEY and CDR2 SVGAGI. There are 16 residues in the CDR3. Germline trimming cut 0 bases from V and 2 bases from J; bases unmatched to any gene: 5. CDR3 in DNA: TGTGCCAGCAGTTACTCCTGGACTAGCGCTACCTACGAGCAGTACTTC. This encodes CASSYSWTSATYEQYF.

This clonotype appeared many times. This chain joins TRBV6-5 and TRBJ1-2; D gene unclear. CDR1 and CDR2 (germline): MNHEY, SVGAGI. V shed 6 bases and J shed 8 bases, with 10 bases lying between them. The CDR3 extends over 11 amino acids. The CDR3 here is CASSPGEGYTF. The CDR3 DNA follows: TGTGCCAGCAGCCCCGGGGAGGGCTACACCTTC.

The sample holds many counts of this clonotype. This chain uses TRBV20-1 with TRBJ2-2; possible D gene TRBD2, 6 bases. Trimming removed 3 bases from V and 5 bases from J, with 13 bases in between. CDR3 size: 14 residues. CDR1 is DFQATT and CDR2 is SNEGSKA in the germline V gene (reference sequence). The CDR3 nucleotides read TGCAGTGCTAGTCACCCGGGGGAAACCGGGGAGCTGTTTTTT. This codes for CSASHPGETGELFF.

This clonotype was seen at least ten times. The chain combines TRBV12-3 or TRBV12-4 with TRBJ2-3, with 9 nucleotides matching TRBD2. This CDR3 is built from 16 residues. The ends lost 7 bases at V and 4 bases at J; junction bases unmatched: 12. CDR3 in amino acids: CASTFWSGGLADTQYF. As DNA, the CDR3 is TGTGCCAGCACCTTCTGGAGCGGGGGGCTTGCAGATACGCAGTATTTT.

This clonotype was counted at least ten times. The chain employs TRBV25-1 and TRBJ2-5; D gene uncertain. The germline gives CDR1 MGHDK, CDR2 SYGVNS. The ends were cut back, 7 bases at V and 5 bases at J, with 8 bases in the middle. The CDR3 consists of 11 residues. In DNA form, the CDR3 reads TGTGCCAGCACCCATGGGGAGACCCAGTACTTC. It specifies CASTHGETQYF.